The clone carrying this T cell receptor beta chain was detected once. Trimming pared 5 bases from V and 0 bases from J, leaving 11 bases between. Looked up from germline, CDR1 is SGHTA and CDR2 is FQGTGA. CDR3 length: 15 amino acids. This sample was included in a study of siplizumab effects on memory and regulatory T cells. The study assayed around 9 x 10^4 TCR templates per sample. Profiled with immunoSEQ multiplex PCR; TCRdb holds only in-frame clones, not every one. The sample has 40,000 to 45,000 clones, 70% to 90% seen once. The rearrangement joins TRBV7-3 to TRBJ2-1; the D gene is possibly TRBD2 (6 bases). Sequenced input: naive CD4+ T cells sorted from blood. This receptor was obtained from a human donor in good health. CDR3 bases: TGTGCCAGCAGCACCGGGGGAAGCTCCTACAATGAGCAGTTCTTC. Translating gives CASSTGGSSYNEQFF.